This T cell receptor (beta chain) is from a study of blood T cells in healthy people across ages (dated by TCRdb to 2013 to 2016). For the study in its entirety: In model experiments, roughly one uniquely barcoded TCR beta cDNA molecule per two T cells was captured by template switching. Using the same blood draw, the study looked at two additional independent replicas of 1 million unique cDNA reads for two donors, one aged 18 to 30 and the other aged 80 or older. Using deep sequencing normalized with unique cDNA molecular identifiers, the study measured how TCR beta repertoire diversity changes with age. The donors were split into four age groups: young (average roughly 15 years), middle-aged (39), aged (over 55) and long-lived (roughly 88). To avoid experimental bias, donors of different ages were spread randomly across the sequencing lanes.

Details on this clonotype: Its antigen remains unidentified. The input lacks base qualities; no much larger clone sits a single base away.

General findings and caveats noted by the study authors: Compared with the aged group, the long-lived group had more naive CD4+ T cells, fewer expanded clones and increased TCR diversity, suggesting age selection. Observed TCR beta diversity correlated strongly with the percentage of naive T cells measured by flow cytometry. Because the CMV infection status of the donors was unknown, age-related changes in expanded clonotypes may potentially have been confounded. Estimates of total diversity from one million sequenced T cells were regarded as lower bounds and underestimates. Since profiling was done on bulk unsorted PBMCs, naive and antigen-experienced compartments could not be conclusively compared. As age increased, observed TCR beta diversity per million T cells dropped in a roughly linear way, and a significant reduction was already evident by age 40.

Trimmed from V: 10 bases; trimmed from J: 4 bases; junction bases lacking a gene match: 18. There are 16 amino acids in the CDR3, from cysteine to phenylalanine inclusive. The kept DNA is CDR3 alone, 48 bases in frame from the first base. The germline V gene encodes CDR1 ENHRY and CDR2 SYGVKD. The donors were roughly 40 Caucasian individuals from Russia, aged about 6 to 95 years, who were systemically healthy. Each donor gave ten milliliters of peripheral blood, collected into EDTA-treated Vacutainer tubes. Ficoll-Paque density-gradient centrifugation was used to isolate PBMCs, with at least 7 million per sample. Trizol reagent was used to extract total RNA from the PBMCs, yielding at least 6 micrograms per sample. For every donor, an aliquot of PBMCs went through flow cytometry to measure the percentages of naive CD45RAhigh/CD27high T cells. The library was built by means of 5' RACE. The listed sequencing device is Illumina HiSeq 2500. A second 7 to 11 cycle PCR used a sample-barcoded 5' primer and a J-beta primer mix. A template-switch 5' adaptor carrying 12 random nucleotides introduced a unique molecular identifier onto each TCR beta cDNA molecule. At least 3 million CDR3-containing paired-end reads were obtained from each sample. All of the RNA was converted into first-strand cDNA using the Mint cDNA synthesis kit, with a TRBC-specific oligonucleotide serving as the primer. Following uracil-DNA glycosylase treatment, a first 18-cycle PCR with universal primers M1SS and BC2_uni_R was performed on all cDNA. The study's processing was this. Each sample was normalized by randomly selecting 1 million high-quality reads, each carrying a distinct molecular identifier. Reads sharing molecular identifiers were discarded rather than binned into consensus sequences. CDR3 identification, clonotype clustering and error correction used MiTCR with a Q25 quality threshold and the strictest error-elimination algorithm. A nonparametric unseen species model with Euler transformation was used to estimate lower-bound total TCR beta diversity. TCRdb trimmed the raw reads at Q25, called clones with MiXCR and kept productive beta chains. One record per CDR3 amino acid sequence lists the most common genes and DNA. The V and J calls shown here were made by TCRdb, not taken from the authors' results. The sample has some 640,000 distinct CDR3 sequences on record, approximately 30% of them singletons. Clones ranked in the top ten supply about a sixth of the sample.

The clonotype was recovered from a woman older than 75 in good health. Sequenced: blood. The sequence links TRBV10-3 to TRBJ2-5; TRBD2 agrees with 7 junctional bases. The CDR3 has the sequence CATSQLAETGGETQYF. The DNA sequence is TGTGCCACCAGCCAGCTAGCTGAGACGGGAGGAGAGACCCAGTACTTC.